This passage covers 21 T cell receptor beta chains from one sample sequenced in a study of radiotherapy plus CTLA-4 blockade in lung cancer. Assay: immunoSEQ multiplex PCR; the TCRdb copy retains only in-frame clones and omits some. Among fewer than 90,000 clones listed, roughly 87% were seen once. Sample: peripheral blood, taken from a patient treated with radiotherapy plus ipilimumab. The receptors were gathered from a human donor with non-small cell lung cancer who had stable disease on radiotherapy plus ipilimumab.

Of note for this clone: Other DNA variants within this sample encode the same CDR3. The chain carries TRBV11-2 and TRBJ2-7, with 7 bases matching TRBD1. Germline CDR1 reads SGHAT; CDR2 reads FQNNGV. The CDR3 consists of 16 residues. The J segment lost 1 base and the V segment lost 3 bases, leaving 9 bases of the junction unmatched. DNA for the CDR3: TGTGCCAGCAGCTTGACCGGGACAGTGCCATCCTACGAGCAGTACTTC. Translating gives CASSLTGTVPSYEQYF.

The chain couples TRBV15 to TRBJ2-2; possible D gene TRBD1, 6 bases. The ends were cut back, 1 base at V and 7 bases at J, with 19 bases in the middle. CDR3 length equals 17 residues. Germline assignment: CDR1 LNHNV and CDR2 YYDKDF (reference sequence). CDR3 loop: CATSRGQAEATIGELFF. The CDR3 DNA is TGTGCCACCAGCAGAGGACAGGCCGAGGCTACCATCGGGGAGCTGTTTTTT.

The chain has TRBV6-4 and TRBJ2-2; D is possibly TRBD2 (6 bases). Trimming stripped 4 bases from V and 2 bases from J, with 14 bases between. In germline, CDR1 is MRHNA, CDR2 SNTAGT. CDR3 length equals 16 residues. The CDR3 sequence: CASSARGLPNTGELFF. The CDR3 DNA reads as TGTGCCAGCAGTGCTCGGGGACTCCCTAACACCGGGGAGCTGTTTTTT.

This chain links TRBV14 with TRBJ2-1; D is unresolved. Germline-derived CDR1 and CDR2 are SGHDN and FVKESK. V was pared by 4 bases and J by 4 bases, with 11 bases between. The CDR3 spans 14 residues. The CDR3 is CASSPEDAYNEQFF. The CDR3 DNA reads as TGTGCCAGCAGCCCCGAGGATGCTTACAATGAGCAGTTCTTC.

This rearrangement joins TRBV5-4 to TRBJ2-7, with D perhaps given as TRBD1 or TRBD2 (5 bases each). The germline V gene encodes CDR1 SGHNT and CDR2 YYREEE (reference sequence). With 0 bases removed from V and 0 bases from J, the gap between germline ends came to 7 bases. The CDR3 extends over 14 amino acids. CDR3 nucleotide sequence: TGTGCCAGCAGCTTGGCCGGGGCCTCCTACGAGCAGTACTTC. This codes for CASSLAGASYEQYF.

The chain carries TRBV6-1 and TRBJ1-2, with a weak D call TRBD1 (5 bases). Per the germline V gene, CDR1 is MNHNS and CDR2 is SASEGT. V shed 6 bases and J shed 5 bases, with 13 bases lying between them. This CDR3 contains 13 residues. CDR3 protein: CASSPAAGYGYTF. CDR3 nucleotide sequence: TGTGCCAGCAGCCCGGCGGCAGGGTATGGCTACACCTTC.

This rearrangement joins TRBV5-1 to TRBJ2-7, with 8 nucleotides matching TRBD1. J gave up 7 bases and V 4 bases, and 22 bases lay outside the gene matches. In germline, CDR1 is SGHRS, CDR2 YFSETQ. The CDR3 covers 18 residues. CDR3 protein: CASSLSGDRGNIRREQYF. The CDR3 DNA reads TGCGCCAGCAGCCTCAGTGGCGACAGGGGCAACATAAGGAGGGAGCAGTACTTC.

J is TRBJ1-1 and V is TRBV28; 8 bases line up with TRBD1. The CDR3 is made up of 15 amino acids. Germline values: CDR1 MDHEN, CDR2 SYDVKM. J was trimmed by 1 base and V by 6 bases; bases with no gene match: 7. CDR3 amino acids: CASRFPGQGNTEAFF. In DNA, the CDR3 is TGTGCCAGCAGGTTTCCCGGACAGGGGAACACTGAAGCTTTCTTT.

The genes are TRBV19 and TRBJ1-3; tentatively, D is TRBD1 (5 bases). This CDR3 comprises 13 residues. V was pared by 5 bases and J by 2 bases, with 7 bases between. The germline V gene has CDR1 LNHDA and CDR2 SQIVND (reference sequence). CDR3 nucleotides: TGTGCCAGTAGTCCCAGGGCTGGAAACACCATATATTTT. This codes for CASSPRAGNTIYF.

CDR3 DNA: TGTGCCACCAGCAGACCCCCCGGGGGGGGAGATACGCAGTATTTT. This gives the protein CATSRPPGGGDTQYF. The chain recombines TRBV15 with TRBJ2-3; 8 bases line up with TRBD2. The junction had 6 bases not matched to a gene; V was cut back by 2 bases and J by 5 bases. The germline V gene has CDR1 LNHNV and CDR2 YYDKDF (reference sequence). This CDR3 has 15 residues.

The J gene is TRBJ2-1, the V gene TRBV6-6; 8 bases align to TRBD2. The CDR3 consists of 15 residues. Germline assignment: CDR1 MNHNY and CDR2 SVGAGI (reference sequence). Germline trimming cut 6 bases from V and 7 bases from J; bases unmatched to any gene: 11. The CDR3 loop reads CASRPWRGDENEQFF. CDR3 nucleotide sequence: TGTGCCAGCAGGCCATGGCGGGGGGACGAAAATGAGCAGTTCTTC.

V and J are TRBV11-2 and TRBJ1-6; the D is unclear. V was trimmed by 8 bases and J by 1 base, leaving 9 bases between them. Germline V lookup: CDR1 SGHAT, CDR2 FQNNGV. This CDR3 spans 14 amino acids. CDR3 residues: CASERESYNSPLHF. The CDR3 DNA sequence: TGTGCCAGCGAGAGAGAGTCCTATAATTCACCCCTCCACTTT.

In its sample, this clone was seen a few times. J is TRBJ2-7 and V is TRBV28; 7 positions match TRBD1. Germline V CDR1 and CDR2: MDHEN, SYDVKM. The CDR3 extends over 15 amino acids. V lost 6 bases, J lost 2 bases, and 10 bases stayed unmatched. Written as DNA, the CDR3 is TGTGCCAGCAGGGGACCGGGACAGATCACCTACGAGCAGTACTTC. This encodes CASRGPGQITYEQYF.

The chain couples TRBV7-2 to TRBJ1-2; the D gene is possibly TRBD1 (6 bases). CDR1 is SGHTA and CDR2 is FQGNSA in the germline V gene. V was clipped by 5 bases and J by 7 bases, with 20 bases between them. This CDR3 is 15 amino acids long. The CDR3 bases are TGTGCCAGCAGCCACCTGACCGTGGGGGCTGGTGGCTACACCTTC. This translates into CASSHLTVGAGGYTF.

For the CDR3, the DNA is TGTGCCAGCAGCAGAACCGGGACTGGGGGACGCGGCAATGAGCAGTTCTTC. Translation: CASSRTGTGGRGNEQFF. The chain recombines TRBV7-2 with TRBJ2-1, with D perhaps matching TRBD2 (6 bases). The CDR3 extends over 17 amino acids. The V end lost 5 bases, the J end lost 6 bases, and 23 bases lay between the germline ends. Germline CDR1 reads SGHTA; CDR2 reads FQGNSA.

The chain combines TRBV10-3 with TRBJ2-7; 10 nucleotides match TRBD2. CDR1 is ENHRY, CDR2 SYGVKD, per germline. V dropped 5 bases and J dropped 5; count of bases not matched to a gene: 12. CDR3 size: 16 residues. The CDR3, as DNA: TGTGCCATCAGTCGCCCCCTTAGCGGGAGGACTGACGAGCAGTACTTC. Translating it yields CAISRPLSGRTDEQYF.

CDR3 protein: CASSLALDDTQYF. CDR3 bases: TGTGCCAGCAGCTTAGCGCTAGACGATACGCAGTATTTT. The rearrangement joins TRBV7-6 to TRBJ2-3, with no clear D. The V and J ends lost 0 bases and 6 bases respectively, with 7 bases between them. CDR1 and CDR2 from the germline V gene are SGHVS and FNYEAQ. This CDR3 is built from 13 residues.

J is TRBJ2-1 and V is TRBV14; TRBD2 agrees at 13 bases. J gave up 9 bases and V 3 bases, and 8 bases lay outside the gene matches. Germline CDR1 reads SGHDN; CDR2 reads FVKESK. This CDR3 region has 16 residues. The CDR3 sequence: CASSQIGTSGISEQFF. The DNA for the CDR3 is TGTGCCAGCAGCCAGATAGGGACTAGCGGGATCAGTGAGCAGTTCTTC.

The chain links TRBV15 to TRBJ2-1, with 9 nucleotides matching TRBD1. The CDR3 consists of 16 residues. V lost 1 base and J lost 0; bases outside the gene matches: 1. Germline loops: CDR1 LNHNV, CDR2 YYDKDF (reference sequence). The CDR3 sequence is CATSRATGGSYNEQFF. The CDR3 bases are TGTGCCACCAGCAGAGCGACAGGGGGCTCCTACAATGAGCAGTTCTTC. Using reference TRBV15 and TRBJ2-1 for the parts outside the CDR3, the full variable domain is DAMVIQNPRYQVTQFGKPVTLSCSQTLNHNVMYWYQQKSSQAPKLLFHYYDKDFNNEADTPDNFQSRRPNTSFCFLDIRSPGLGDTAMYLCATSRATGGSYNEQFFGPGTRLTVL.

This clone ranks as medium-sized. The CDR3 nucleotides are TGTGCCATCAGTGAGTCGCCCGAGGGGTACGAGCAGTACTTC. Protein product: CAISESPEGYEQYF. The rearrangement uses TRBV10-3 and TRBJ2-7, with D perhaps being TRBD1 or TRBD2 (5 bases each). Germline-derived CDR1 and CDR2 are ENHRY and SYGVKD. The CDR3 sequence is 14 residues long. Between the trimmed V and J ends, which lost 0 bases and 4 bases, there was a span of 10 bases.

The chain links TRBV11-1 to TRBJ2-7; 9 nucleotides agree with TRBD1. This CDR3 spans 15 amino acids. V gave up 1 base and J gave up 6 bases; unmatched junction bases: 7. Germline assignment: CDR1 SGHAT and CDR2 FQDESV (reference sequence). The DNA of the CDR3 is TGTGCCAGCAGCTTAGGAGGGACAGGGTCCGGCGAGCAGTACTTC. This encodes CASSLGGTGSGEQYF.